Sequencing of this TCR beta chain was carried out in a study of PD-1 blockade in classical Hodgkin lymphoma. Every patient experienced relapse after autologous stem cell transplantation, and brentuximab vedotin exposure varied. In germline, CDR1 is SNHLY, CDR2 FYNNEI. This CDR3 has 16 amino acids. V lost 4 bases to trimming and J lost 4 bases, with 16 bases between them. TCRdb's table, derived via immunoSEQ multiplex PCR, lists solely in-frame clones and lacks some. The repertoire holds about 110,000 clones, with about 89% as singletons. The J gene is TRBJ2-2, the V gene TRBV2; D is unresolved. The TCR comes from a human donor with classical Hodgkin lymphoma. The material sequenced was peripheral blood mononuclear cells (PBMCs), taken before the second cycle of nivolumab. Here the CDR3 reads CASSATGPESTGELFF. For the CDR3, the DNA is TGTGCCAGCAGTGCTACGGGCCCGGAGAGCACCGGGGAGCTGTTTTTT.